This TCR beta chain was retrieved from a study of blood T cell repertoires in COVID-19. Overall study context: The United States, Italy and Spain supplied acute and convalescent COVID-19 samples. T cells, B-cell-depleted T cells, or PBMCs provided the cDNA or gDNA that served as material.

This CDR3 has 11 residues. V was cut by 3 bases and J by 6 bases, with 7 bases left in between. Looked up from germline, CDR1 is GTSNPN and CDR2 is SVGIG (reference sequence). Authors' analysis steps: Nucleated cell number was recorded as an estimate derived from reference gene primer amplification. This table comes from immunoSEQ multiplex PCR, and its TCRdb copy is limited to in-frame clones, with some not included. V, J and clone size were drawn from that table, and D and trimming were deduced from the DNA. The data show some 77,000 clones, around nine tenths seen once. Sequencing input: peripheral blood. The chain recombines TRBV30 with TRBJ2-3; no definite D call. The TCR sequence derives from a man aged 30-40 years with acute or convalescent COVID-19. The chain's CDR3 is CAWRAVDTQYF. DNA for the CDR3: TGTGCCTGGAGGGCCGTGGATACGCAGTATTTT.